These T cell receptor beta chains were read from a single sample in a study of CD8 T cells in Susac syndrome. One entry per CDR3 protein, called by TCRdb with MiXCR from the immunoSEQ multiplex PCR reads. The sample holds more than 150,000 distinct CDR3 sequences, roughly 95% seen once. The sequenced material came from CD4+ T cells from PBMCs. The source of these receptors is a human donor with Susac syndrome. Both conserved end residues are part of each CDR3. Each record gives: D gene, V gene, J gene, clone size, CDR3 protein, CDR3 DNA. A D gene is named only where the DNA matches it firmly. Size is stated for part of the rows, as once, few or many counts, or as a class when the clone is expanded.

d_gene: .; v_gene: TRBV29-1; j_gene: TRBJ1-6; abundance: .; CDR3aa: CSTSRGCSYNSPLHF; CDR3nt: TGCAGCACCTCGAGGGGGTGCTCCTATAATTCACCCCTCCACTTT
d_gene: .; v_gene: TRBV18; j_gene: TRBJ2-2; abundance: .; CDR3aa: CASSPWRSRIGELFF; CDR3nt: TGTGCCAGCTCACCATGGAGGTCGAGGATCGGGGAGCTGTTTTTT
d_gene: .; v_gene: TRBV20-1; j_gene: TRBJ1-2; abundance: .; CDR3aa: CSARGGVNNYGYTF; CDR3nt: TGCAGTGCTAGAGGCGGGGTGAATAACTATGGCTACACCTTC
d_gene: .; v_gene: TRBV29-1; j_gene: TRBJ2-2; abundance: .; CDR3aa: CSVVAGVNTGELFF; CDR3nt: TGCAGCGTTGTGGCAGGGGTGAACACCGGGGAGCTGTTTTTT
d_gene: .; v_gene: TRBV15; j_gene: TRBJ2-5; abundance: .; CDR3aa: CATSQGRAETQYF; CDR3nt: TGTGCCACCTCTCAGGGGAGGGCAGAGACCCAGTACTTC
d_gene: .; v_gene: TRBV2; j_gene: TRBJ1-4; abundance: .; CDR3aa: CASSGGAGEKLFF; CDR3nt: TGTGCCAGCAGTGGTGGGGCAGGGGAAAAACTGTTTTTT
d_gene: .; v_gene: TRBV7-3; j_gene: TRBJ2-2; abundance: .; CDR3aa: CASSYGASANTGELFF; CDR3nt: TGTGCCAGCAGCTACGGAGCAAGCGCGAACACCGGGGAGCTGTTTTTT
d_gene: .; v_gene: TRBV12-3/TRBV12-4; j_gene: TRBJ2-1; abundance: .; CDR3aa: CASSAAGIPGDEQFF; CDR3nt: TGTGCCAGCAGCGCAGCCGGGATCCCAGGGGATGAGCAGTTCTTC
d_gene: .; v_gene: TRBV9; j_gene: TRBJ2-1; abundance: .; CDR3aa: CASSVRGGLSRDNEQFF; CDR3nt: TGTGCCAGCAGCGTTAGGGGGGGCCTTAGTAGAGACAATGAGCAGTTCTTC
d_gene: .; v_gene: TRBV29-1; j_gene: TRBJ2-2; abundance: .; CDR3aa: CSVDTQHTGELFF; CDR3nt: TGCAGCGTTGACACCCAGCACACCGGGGAGCTGTTTTTT
d_gene: .; v_gene: TRBV25-1; j_gene: TRBJ1-4; abundance: .; CDR3aa: CASSFATNEKLFF; CDR3nt: TGTGCCAGCAGCTTTGCAACTAATGAAAAACTGTTTTTT
d_gene: TRBD1; v_gene: TRBV29-1; j_gene: TRBJ1-1; abundance: .; CDR3aa: CSAATGGTEAFF; CDR3nt: TGCAGCGCTGCGACAGGGGGCACTGAAGCTTTCTTT
d_gene: .; v_gene: TRBV4-2; j_gene: TRBJ2-5; abundance: .; CDR3aa: CASSQVGAPQETQYF; CDR3nt: TGTGCCAGCAGCCAAGTGGGGGCCCCTCAAGAGACCCAGTACTTC
d_gene: TRBD1; v_gene: TRBV7-3; j_gene: TRBJ1-1; abundance: .; CDR3aa: CASGDREGTEAFF; CDR3nt: TGTGCCAGCGGGGACAGGGAGGGGACTGAAGCTTTCTTT
d_gene: TRBD1; v_gene: TRBV4-2; j_gene: TRBJ1-2; abundance: .; CDR3aa: CASSQFHRGLSILHYGYTF; CDR3nt: TGTGCCAGCAGCCAATTTCACAGGGGGTTGTCCATCTTACACTATGGCTACACCTTC
d_gene: TRBD2; v_gene: TRBV6-6; j_gene: TRBJ2-3; abundance: few; CDR3aa: CASRTGGSTDTQYF; CDR3nt: TGTGCCAGCAGGACCGGGGGGAGCACAGATACGCAGTATTTT
d_gene: .; v_gene: TRBV21-1; j_gene: TRBJ1-3; abundance: .; CDR3aa: CASSSGEVTSGNTIYF; CDR3nt: TGTGCCAGCAGCTCTGGAGAGGTGACAAGTGGAAACACCATATATTTT
d_gene: .; v_gene: TRBV29-1; j_gene: TRBJ1-2; abundance: .; CDR3aa: CSVQGGGDGYGYTF; CDR3nt: TGCAGCGTCCAGGGTGGTGGGGATGGCTATGGCTACACCTTC
d_gene: .; v_gene: TRBV7-9; j_gene: TRBJ2-7; abundance: .; CDR3aa: CASTERAGTSSYEQYF; CDR3nt: TGTGCCAGCACTGAAAGGGCGGGGACGAGCTCCTACGAGCAGTACTTC
d_gene: .; v_gene: TRBV2; j_gene: TRBJ2-3; abundance: .; CDR3aa: CASSGQGTDTQYF; CDR3nt: TGTGCCAGCAGTGGGCAGGGCACAGATACGCAGTATTTT
d_gene: .; v_gene: TRBV25-1; j_gene: TRBJ2-2; abundance: .; CDR3aa: CASSGPGQNTGELFF; CDR3nt: TGTGCCAGCAGTGGTCCGGGGCAGAACACCGGGGAGCTGTTTTTT
d_gene: .; v_gene: TRBV29-1; j_gene: TRBJ2-5; abundance: .; CDR3aa: CSSTVQETQYF; CDR3nt: TGCAGTAGTACCGTCCAAGAGACCCAGTACTTC
d_gene: .; v_gene: TRBV5-1; j_gene: TRBJ1-5; abundance: once; CDR3aa: CASSLAGVNQPQHF; CDR3nt: TGCGCCAGCAGCTTGGCGGGAGTCAATCAGCCCCAGCATTTT
d_gene: .; v_gene: TRBV20-1; j_gene: TRBJ1-6; abundance: .; CDR3aa: CSARGISSPLHF; CDR3nt: TGCAGTGCTAGAGGAATCAGTTCACCCCTCCACTTT
d_gene: .; v_gene: TRBV20-1; j_gene: TRBJ1-4; abundance: .; CDR3aa: CSASPPGINEKLFF; CDR3nt: TGCAGTGCTAGCCCCCCCGGTATTAATGAAAAACTGTTTTTT
d_gene: .; v_gene: TRBV6-5; j_gene: TRBJ1-6; abundance: once; CDR3aa: CASSYGQESSYNSPLHF; CDR3nt: TGTGCCAGCAGTTACGGGCAGGAGAGCTCCTATAATTCACCCCTCCACTTT
d_gene: .; v_gene: TRBV9; j_gene: TRBJ2-3; abundance: .; CDR3aa: CAGSVDPSGTDTQYF; CDR3nt: TGTGCCGGCAGCGTGGACCCTAGCGGCACAGATACGCAGTATTTT
d_gene: .; v_gene: TRBV29-1; j_gene: TRBJ1-2; abundance: .; CDR3aa: CSVSFDKLHYGYTF; CDR3nt: TGCAGCGTATCTTTCGATAAGCTACACTATGGCTACACCTTC
d_gene: TRBD1; v_gene: TRBV9; j_gene: TRBJ2-5; abundance: .; CDR3aa: CASSVRTGEETQYF; CDR3nt: TGTGCCAGCAGCGTAAGGACAGGAGAAGAGACCCAGTACTTC
d_gene: .; v_gene: TRBV20-1; j_gene: TRBJ2-5; abundance: .; CDR3aa: CSARDPRGETQYF; CDR3nt: TGCAGTGCTAGAGATCCCCGGGGGGAGACCCAGTACTTC
d_gene: .; v_gene: TRBV7-8; j_gene: TRBJ2-3; abundance: .; CDR3aa: CASRTGGHLTDTQYF; CDR3nt: TGTGCCAGCAGAACCGGGGGGCACCTCACAGATACGCAGTATTTT
d_gene: TRBD1; v_gene: TRBV9; j_gene: TRBJ2-2; abundance: .; CDR3aa: CASSVASTGGTGELFF; CDR3nt: TGTGCCAGCAGCGTAGCCAGCACAGGGGGCACCGGGGAGCTGTTTTTT
d_gene: .; v_gene: TRBV6-2/TRBV6-3; j_gene: TRBJ2-3; abundance: .; CDR3aa: CASSPRRAELTDTQYF; CDR3nt: TGTGCCAGCAGTCCTCGCAGGGCAGAGCTCACAGATACGCAGTATTTT
d_gene: TRBD2; v_gene: TRBV5-1; j_gene: TRBJ2-5; abundance: .; CDR3aa: CASTPRRGVETQYF; CDR3nt: TGCGCCAGCACCCCCAGGCGGGGGGTAGAGACCCAGTACTTC
d_gene: .; v_gene: TRBV12-3/TRBV12-4; j_gene: TRBJ1-5; abundance: .; CDR3aa: CASRGIGRASNQPQHF; CDR3nt: TGTGCCAGCAGGGGTATAGGCAGGGCAAGCAATCAGCCCCAGCATTTT
d_gene: .; v_gene: TRBV12-5; j_gene: TRBJ2-7; abundance: .; CDR3aa: CASGLVRVEQYF; CDR3nt: TGTGCTAGTGGTTTGGTAAGGGTCGAGCAGTACTTC
d_gene: .; v_gene: TRBV9; j_gene: TRBJ1-2; abundance: .; CDR3aa: CASTGTGDYGYTF; CDR3nt: TGTGCCAGCACAGGGACCGGGGACTATGGCTACACCTTC
d_gene: .; v_gene: TRBV20-1; j_gene: TRBJ1-1; abundance: .; CDR3aa: CSARDTRTPNTEAFF; CDR3nt: TGCAGTGCTAGAGATACCCGGACGCCCAACACTGAAGCTTTCTTT
d_gene: TRBD1; v_gene: TRBV18; j_gene: TRBJ1-1; abundance: once; CDR3aa: CASSPTPGQGFKDTEAFF; CDR3nt: TGTGCCAGCTCACCAACCCCGGGACAGGGATTCAAGGACACTGAAGCTTTCTTT
d_gene: .; v_gene: TRBV9; j_gene: TRBJ2-1; abundance: .; CDR3aa: CASSVAVGEQFF; CDR3nt: TGTGCCAGCAGCGTAGCAGTAGGAGAGCAGTTCTTC
d_gene: .; v_gene: TRBV3-1; j_gene: TRBJ1-1; abundance: once; CDR3aa: CASSQVRRDAEAFF; CDR3nt: TGTGCCAGCAGCCAAGTGCGGAGAGATGCTGAAGCTTTCTTT
d_gene: .; v_gene: TRBV9; j_gene: TRBJ1-3; abundance: .; CDR3aa: CASSPQGGGYENTIYF; CDR3nt: TGTGCCAGCAGCCCCCAGGGCGGGGGATATGAAAACACCATATATTTT
d_gene: TRBD1; v_gene: TRBV3-1; j_gene: TRBJ2-1; abundance: .; CDR3aa: CASRRGTGVNNEQFF; CDR3nt: TGTGCCAGCAGGCGCGGGACAGGGGTAAACAATGAGCAGTTCTTC
d_gene: .; v_gene: TRBV18; j_gene: TRBJ1-5; abundance: .; CDR3aa: CASSPTSIPRLAGPGNQPQHF; CDR3nt: TGTGCCAGCTCACCAACAAGCATACCCAGGTTGGCTGGGCCCGGCAATCAGCCCCAGCATTTT
d_gene: .; v_gene: TRBV3-1; j_gene: TRBJ2-1; abundance: .; CDR3aa: CASSQGVLNEQFF; CDR3nt: TGTGCCAGCAGCCAAGGGGTGCTGAATGAGCAGTTCTTC
d_gene: .; v_gene: TRBV4-1; j_gene: TRBJ1-6; abundance: .; CDR3aa: CASSQDLGVGSPLHF; CDR3nt: TGCGCCAGCAGCCAAGATCTGGGGGTGGGGTCACCCCTCCACTTT
d_gene: .; v_gene: TRBV7-9; j_gene: TRBJ1-5; abundance: .; CDR3aa: CASTIDSSNQPQHF; CDR3nt: TGTGCCAGCACCATCGACAGTAGCAATCAGCCCCAGCATTTT